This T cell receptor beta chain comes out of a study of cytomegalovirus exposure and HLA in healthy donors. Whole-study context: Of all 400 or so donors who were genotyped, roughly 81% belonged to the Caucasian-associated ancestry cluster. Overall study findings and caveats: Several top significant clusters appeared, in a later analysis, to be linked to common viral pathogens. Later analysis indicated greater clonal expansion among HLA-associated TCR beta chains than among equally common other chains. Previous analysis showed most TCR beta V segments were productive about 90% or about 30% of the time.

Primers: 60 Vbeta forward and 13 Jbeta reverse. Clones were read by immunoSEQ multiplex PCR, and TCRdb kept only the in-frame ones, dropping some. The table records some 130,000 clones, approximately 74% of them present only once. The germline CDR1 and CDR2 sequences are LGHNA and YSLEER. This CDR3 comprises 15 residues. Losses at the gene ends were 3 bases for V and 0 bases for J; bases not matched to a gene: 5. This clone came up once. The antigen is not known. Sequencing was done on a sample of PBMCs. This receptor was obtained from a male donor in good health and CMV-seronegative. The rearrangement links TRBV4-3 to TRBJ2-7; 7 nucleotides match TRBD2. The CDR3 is CASSQSRTSSYEQYF. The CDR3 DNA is TGCGCCAGCAGCCAGTCCAGGACTAGCTCCTACGAGCAGTACTTC.